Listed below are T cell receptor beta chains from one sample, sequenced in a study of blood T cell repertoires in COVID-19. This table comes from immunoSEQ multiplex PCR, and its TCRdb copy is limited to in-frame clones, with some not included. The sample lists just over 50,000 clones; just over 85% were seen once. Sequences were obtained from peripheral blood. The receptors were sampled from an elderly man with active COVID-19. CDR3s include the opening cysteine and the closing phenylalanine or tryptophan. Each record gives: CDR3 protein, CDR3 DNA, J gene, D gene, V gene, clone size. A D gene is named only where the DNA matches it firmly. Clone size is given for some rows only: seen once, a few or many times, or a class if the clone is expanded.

cdr3_aa: CASSLTGQGYEKLFF; cdr3_nt: TGTGCCAGCAGCTTAACGGGACAGGGGTACGAAAAACTGTTTTTT; j_call: TRBJ1-4; d_call: TRBD1; v_call: TRBV7-3; clone_size: -
cdr3_aa: CASSPAMNTEAFF; cdr3_nt: TGTGCCAGCTCACCAGCGATGAACACTGAAGCTTTCTTT; j_call: TRBJ1-1; d_call: -; v_call: TRBV18; clone_size: -
cdr3_aa: CATSRALTSGSYTDTQYF; cdr3_nt: TGTGCCACCAGCAGAGCCCTGACTAGCGGGAGTTACACAGATACGCAGTATTTT; j_call: TRBJ2-3; d_call: TRBD2; v_call: TRBV15; clone_size: -
cdr3_aa: CASRTARDGYTF; cdr3_nt: TGTGCCAGTAGGACCGCCAGGGATGGCTACACCTTC; j_call: TRBJ1-2; d_call: -; v_call: TRBV19; clone_size: few
cdr3_aa: CASAGPGDSYNSPLHF; cdr3_nt: TGTGCCAGCGCTGGCCCAGGCGACTCCTATAATTCACCCCTCCACTTT; j_call: TRBJ1-6; d_call: -; v_call: TRBV19; clone_size: -
cdr3_aa: CASSSGTSGITDTQYF; cdr3_nt: TGCGCCAGCAGCTCAGGGACTAGCGGGATCACAGATACGCAGTATTTT; j_call: TRBJ2-3; d_call: TRBD2; v_call: TRBV5-1; clone_size: -
cdr3_aa: CASSQALAGGTGELFF; cdr3_nt: TGTGCCAGCAGCCAAGCACTAGCGGGAGGGACCGGGGAGCTGTTTTTT; j_call: TRBJ2-2; d_call: TRBD2; v_call: TRBV4-2; clone_size: -
cdr3_aa: CASSVGHWDSPLHF; cdr3_nt: TGTGCCAGCAGCGTTGGACACTGGGATTCACCCCTCCACTTT; j_call: TRBJ1-6; d_call: -; v_call: TRBV9; clone_size: -
cdr3_aa: CASSTRNGYEQYF; cdr3_nt: TGTGCCAGCTCCACGCGGAATGGGTACGAGCAGTACTTC; j_call: TRBJ2-7; d_call: -; v_call: TRBV27; clone_size: -
cdr3_aa: CASSQSSGRISYNEQFF; cdr3_nt: TGTGCCAGCAGCCAGTCAAGCGGGAGAATTTCCTACAATGAGCAGTTCTTC; j_call: TRBJ2-1; d_call: TRBD2; v_call: TRBV3-1/TRBV3-2; clone_size: -
cdr3_aa: CASSGTGIGNTIYF; cdr3_nt: TGTGCCAGCAGCGGCACAGGGATCGGAAACACCATATATTTT; j_call: TRBJ1-3; d_call: -; v_call: TRBV11-1; clone_size: -
cdr3_aa: CASKLGTGRDYGYTF; cdr3_nt: TGTGCCAGCAAATTGGGGACAGGGCGGGACTATGGCTACACCTTC; j_call: TRBJ1-2; d_call: TRBD1; v_call: TRBV28; clone_size: -
cdr3_aa: CASSSRQGMSGTEAFF; cdr3_nt: TGCGCCAGCAGCTCGAGACAGGGGATGTCGGGTACTGAAGCTTTCTTT; j_call: TRBJ1-1; d_call: TRBD1; v_call: TRBV5-1; clone_size: -
cdr3_aa: CASRDSRGAGELFF; cdr3_nt: TGTGCCAGCAGGGATTCAAGAGGAGCCGGGGAGCTGTTTTTT; j_call: TRBJ2-2; d_call: -; v_call: TRBV28; clone_size: -
cdr3_aa: CASSQPVRTSGRGAVNEQYF; cdr3_nt: TGCGCCAGCAGCCAGCCAGTTCGGACTAGCGGGAGAGGAGCAGTTAACGAGCAGTACTTC; j_call: TRBJ2-7; d_call: TRBD2; v_call: TRBV4-1; clone_size: -
cdr3_aa: CASSLAVAGAGETQYF; cdr3_nt: TGCGCCAGCAGCTTGGCAGTAGCGGGAGCGGGTGAGACCCAGTACTTC; j_call: TRBJ2-5; d_call: TRBD2; v_call: TRBV5-1; clone_size: -
cdr3_aa: CASSPGLAGDFIEQFF; cdr3_nt: TGTGCCAGCTCACCCGGACTAGCGGGAGATTTTATTGAGCAGTTCTTC; j_call: TRBJ2-1; d_call: TRBD2; v_call: TRBV18; clone_size: -
cdr3_aa: CASRGKHRGYQPQHF; cdr3_nt: TGTGCCAGTAGGGGAAAACACAGGGGATATCAGCCCCAGCATTTT; j_call: TRBJ1-5; d_call: TRBD1; v_call: TRBV19; clone_size: -
cdr3_aa: CASSTPLQGLAVGELFF; cdr3_nt: TGTGCCAGTAGTACGCCCCTCCAGGGACTAGCAGTCGGGGAGCTGTTTTTT; j_call: TRBJ2-2; d_call: TRBD2; v_call: TRBV19; clone_size: once
cdr3_aa: CASSRSSTDTQYF; cdr3_nt: TGTGCCAGCTCACGTTCTAGCACAGATACGCAGTATTTT; j_call: TRBJ2-3; d_call: -; v_call: TRBV18; clone_size: once
cdr3_aa: CASSPQGAGEQYF; cdr3_nt: TGTGCCAGCAGCCCACAGGGGGCGGGCGAGCAGTACTTC; j_call: TRBJ2-7; d_call: TRBD1; v_call: TRBV7-2; clone_size: -
cdr3_aa: CASSSATEYGYTF; cdr3_nt: TGTGCCAGCAGCTCAGCGACAGAGTATGGCTACACCTTC; j_call: TRBJ1-2; d_call: -; v_call: TRBV11-2; clone_size: -
cdr3_aa: CASSSPTSGRADTQYF; cdr3_nt: TGTGCCAGCAGCTCGCCGACTAGCGGGAGAGCAGATACGCAGTATTTT; j_call: TRBJ2-3; d_call: TRBD2; v_call: TRBV7-2; clone_size: -
cdr3_aa: CASSSRGTPETQYF; cdr3_nt: TGTGCCAGCAGCTCCAGGGGGACACCAGAGACCCAGTACTTC; j_call: TRBJ2-5; d_call: TRBD1; v_call: TRBV5-6; clone_size: once
cdr3_aa: CASSTSPNREKLFF; cdr3_nt: TGTGCCAGCAGTACATCCCCGAACAGGGAAAAACTGTTTTTT; j_call: TRBJ1-4; d_call: -; v_call: TRBV28; clone_size: -
cdr3_aa: CASSSTPTGYEQYF; cdr3_nt: TGTGCCAGCAGCTCTACACCGACAGGGTACGAGCAGTACTTC; j_call: TRBJ2-7; d_call: TRBD1; v_call: TRBV9; clone_size: -
cdr3_aa: CASNRGGDEKLFF; cdr3_nt: TGTGCCAGCAACAGGGGGGGCGATGAAAAACTGTTTTTT; j_call: TRBJ1-4; d_call: TRBD1; v_call: TRBV6-5; clone_size: -
cdr3_aa: CASSSDRKNTEAFF; cdr3_nt: TGTGCCAGCAGCTCCGACAGGAAGAACACTGAAGCTTTCTTT; j_call: TRBJ1-1; d_call: -; v_call: TRBV5-4; clone_size: -
cdr3_aa: CASELGTANEKLFF; cdr3_nt: TGTGCCAGTGAACTTGGGACAGCGAATGAAAAACTGTTTTTT; j_call: TRBJ1-4; d_call: TRBD1; v_call: TRBV3-1/TRBV3-2; clone_size: -
cdr3_aa: CASSHDRGGEETQYF; cdr3_nt: TGCGCCAGCAGCCACGACAGGGGAGGAGAAGAGACCCAGTACTTC; j_call: TRBJ2-5; d_call: TRBD1; v_call: TRBV4-3; clone_size: -
cdr3_aa: CSATGGGEQFF; cdr3_nt: TGCAGTGCAACAGGGGGTGGTGAGCAGTTCTTC; j_call: TRBJ2-1; d_call: TRBD1; v_call: TRBV20-1; clone_size: -
cdr3_aa: CASSLTSGGLYNEQFF; cdr3_nt: TGTGCCAGCAGCTTGACTAGCGGGGGCCTATACAATGAGCAGTTCTTC; j_call: TRBJ2-1; d_call: TRBD2; v_call: TRBV5-4; clone_size: -